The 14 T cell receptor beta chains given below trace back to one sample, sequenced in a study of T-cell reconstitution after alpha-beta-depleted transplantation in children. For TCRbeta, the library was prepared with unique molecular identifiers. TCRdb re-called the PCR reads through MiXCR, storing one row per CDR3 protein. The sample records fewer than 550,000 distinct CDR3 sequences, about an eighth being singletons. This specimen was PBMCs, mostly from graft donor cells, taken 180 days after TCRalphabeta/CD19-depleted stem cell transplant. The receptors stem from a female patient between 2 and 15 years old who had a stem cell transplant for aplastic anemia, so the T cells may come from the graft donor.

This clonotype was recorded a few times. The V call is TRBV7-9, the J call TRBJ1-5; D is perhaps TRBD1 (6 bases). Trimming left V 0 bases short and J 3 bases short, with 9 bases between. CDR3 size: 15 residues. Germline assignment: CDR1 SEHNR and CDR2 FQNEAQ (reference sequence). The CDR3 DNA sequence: TGTGCCAGCAGCTTAGCAGGACAGACCAATCAGCCCCAGCATTTT. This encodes CASSLAGQTNQPQHF.

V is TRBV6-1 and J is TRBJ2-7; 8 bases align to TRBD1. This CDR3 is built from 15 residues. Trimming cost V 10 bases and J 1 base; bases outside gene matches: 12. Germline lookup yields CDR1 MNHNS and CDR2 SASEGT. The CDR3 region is CATGDGQGGSYEQYF. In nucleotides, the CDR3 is TGTGCCACCGGCGACGGACAGGGAGGTTCCTACGAGCAGTACTTC.

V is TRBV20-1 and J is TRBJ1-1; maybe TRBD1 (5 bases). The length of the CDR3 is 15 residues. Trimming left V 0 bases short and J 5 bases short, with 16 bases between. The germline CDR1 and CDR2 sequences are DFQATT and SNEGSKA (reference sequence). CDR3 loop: CSAREEPGWWTEAFF. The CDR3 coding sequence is TGCAGTGCTAGAGAGGAGCCAGGGTGGTGGACTGAAGCTTTCTTT.

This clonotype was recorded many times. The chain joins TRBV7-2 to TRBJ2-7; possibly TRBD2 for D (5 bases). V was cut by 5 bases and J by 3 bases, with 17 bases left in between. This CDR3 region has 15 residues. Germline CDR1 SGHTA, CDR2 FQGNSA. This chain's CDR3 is CASSDHPELGYEQYV. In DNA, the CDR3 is TGTGCCAGCAGCGACCACCCGGAACTAGGCTACGAGCAGTACGTC.

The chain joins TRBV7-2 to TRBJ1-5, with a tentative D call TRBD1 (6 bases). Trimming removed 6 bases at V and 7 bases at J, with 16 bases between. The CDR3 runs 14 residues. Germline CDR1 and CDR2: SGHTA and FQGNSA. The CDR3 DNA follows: TGTGCCAGCAGTCCTAGGCGGGGGCACCAGCCCCAGCATTTT. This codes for CASSPRRGHQPQHF. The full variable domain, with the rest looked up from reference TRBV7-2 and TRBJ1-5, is GAGVSQSPSNKVTEKGKDVELRCDPISGHTALYWYRQSLGQGLEFLIYFQGNSAPDKSGLPSDRFSAERTGGSVSTLTIQRTQQEDSAVYLCASSPRRGHQPQHFGDGTRLSIL.

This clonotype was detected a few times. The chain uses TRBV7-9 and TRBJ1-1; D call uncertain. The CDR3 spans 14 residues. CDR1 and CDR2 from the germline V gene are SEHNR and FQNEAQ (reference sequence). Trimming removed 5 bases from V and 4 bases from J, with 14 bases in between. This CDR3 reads CASSPAGGLTEAFF. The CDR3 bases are TGTGCCAGCAGCCCGGCCGGCGGCCTCACTGAAGCTTTCTTT.

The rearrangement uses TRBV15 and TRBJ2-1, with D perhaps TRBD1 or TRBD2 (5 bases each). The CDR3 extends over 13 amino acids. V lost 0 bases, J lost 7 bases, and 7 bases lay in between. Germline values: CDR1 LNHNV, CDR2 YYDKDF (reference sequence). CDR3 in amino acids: CATSRDEGNEQFF. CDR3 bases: TGTGCCACCAGCAGAGATGAGGGGAATGAGCAGTTCTTC.

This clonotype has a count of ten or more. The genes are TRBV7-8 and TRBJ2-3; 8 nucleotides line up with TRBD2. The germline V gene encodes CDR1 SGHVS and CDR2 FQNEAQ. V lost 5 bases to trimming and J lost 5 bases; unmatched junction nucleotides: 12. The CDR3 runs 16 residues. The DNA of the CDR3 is TGTGCCAGCAGCCCGCGGATAGCGGGACACGGAGATACGCAGTATTTT. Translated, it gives CASSPRIAGHGDTQYF.

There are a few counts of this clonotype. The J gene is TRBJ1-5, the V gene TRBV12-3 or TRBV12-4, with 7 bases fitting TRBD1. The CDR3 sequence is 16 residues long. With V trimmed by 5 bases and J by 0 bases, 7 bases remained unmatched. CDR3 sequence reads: CASSGQVSLSNQPQHF. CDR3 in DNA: TGTGCCAGCAGTGGACAGGTTTCCCTTAGCAATCAGCCCCAGCATTTT.

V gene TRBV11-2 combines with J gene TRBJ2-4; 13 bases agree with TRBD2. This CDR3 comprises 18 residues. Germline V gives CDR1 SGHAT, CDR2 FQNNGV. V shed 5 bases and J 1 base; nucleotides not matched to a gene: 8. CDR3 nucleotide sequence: TGTGCCAGCAGCCCGCTGACTAGCGGGAGGAGGGCCAAAAACATTCAGTACTTC. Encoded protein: CASSPLTSGRRAKNIQYF.

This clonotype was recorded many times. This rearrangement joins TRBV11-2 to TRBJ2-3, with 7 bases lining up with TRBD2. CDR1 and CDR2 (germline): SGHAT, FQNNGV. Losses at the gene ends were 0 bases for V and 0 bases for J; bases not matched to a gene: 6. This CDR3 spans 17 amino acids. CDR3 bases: TGTGCCAGCAGCTTAGAAGTCCTAGCGGCGAGCACAGATACGCAGTATTTT. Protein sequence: CASSLEVLAASTDTQYF.

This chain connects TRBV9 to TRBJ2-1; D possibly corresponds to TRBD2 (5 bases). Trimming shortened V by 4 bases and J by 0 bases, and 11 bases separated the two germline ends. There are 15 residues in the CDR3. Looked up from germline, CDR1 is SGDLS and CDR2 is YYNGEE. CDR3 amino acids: CASSPDGISYNEQFF. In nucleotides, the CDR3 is TGTGCCAGCAGCCCAGACGGGATCTCCTACAATGAGCAGTTCTTC. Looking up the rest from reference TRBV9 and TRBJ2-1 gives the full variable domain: DSGVTQTPKHLITATGQRVTLRCSPRSGDLSVYWYQQSLDQGLQFLIQYYNGEERAKGNILERFSAQQFPDLHSELNLSSLELGDSALYFCASSPDGISYNEQFFGPGTRLTVL.

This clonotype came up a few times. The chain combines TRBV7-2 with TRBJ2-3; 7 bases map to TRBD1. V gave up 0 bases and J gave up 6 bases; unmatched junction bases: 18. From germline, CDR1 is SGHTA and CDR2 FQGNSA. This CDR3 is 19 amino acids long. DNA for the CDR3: TGTGCCAGCAGCTTAGCGCTCACGAGGGACAGCAGGAAGGGGGATACGCAGTATTTT. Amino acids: CASSLALTRDSRKGDTQYF. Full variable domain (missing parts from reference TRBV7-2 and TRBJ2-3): GAGVSQSPSNKVTEKGKDVELRCDPISGHTALYWYRQSLGQGLEFLIYFQGNSAPDKSGLPSDRFSAERTGGSVSTLTIQRTQQEDSAVYLCASSLALTRDSRKGDTQYFGPGTRLTVL.

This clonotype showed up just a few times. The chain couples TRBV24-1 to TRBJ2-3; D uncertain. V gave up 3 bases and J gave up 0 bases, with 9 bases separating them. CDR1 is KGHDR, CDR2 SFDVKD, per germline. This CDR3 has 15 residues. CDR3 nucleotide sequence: TGTGCCACCAGTGATAACTACCTAAGCACAGATACGCAGTATTTT. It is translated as CATSDNYLSTDTQYF.